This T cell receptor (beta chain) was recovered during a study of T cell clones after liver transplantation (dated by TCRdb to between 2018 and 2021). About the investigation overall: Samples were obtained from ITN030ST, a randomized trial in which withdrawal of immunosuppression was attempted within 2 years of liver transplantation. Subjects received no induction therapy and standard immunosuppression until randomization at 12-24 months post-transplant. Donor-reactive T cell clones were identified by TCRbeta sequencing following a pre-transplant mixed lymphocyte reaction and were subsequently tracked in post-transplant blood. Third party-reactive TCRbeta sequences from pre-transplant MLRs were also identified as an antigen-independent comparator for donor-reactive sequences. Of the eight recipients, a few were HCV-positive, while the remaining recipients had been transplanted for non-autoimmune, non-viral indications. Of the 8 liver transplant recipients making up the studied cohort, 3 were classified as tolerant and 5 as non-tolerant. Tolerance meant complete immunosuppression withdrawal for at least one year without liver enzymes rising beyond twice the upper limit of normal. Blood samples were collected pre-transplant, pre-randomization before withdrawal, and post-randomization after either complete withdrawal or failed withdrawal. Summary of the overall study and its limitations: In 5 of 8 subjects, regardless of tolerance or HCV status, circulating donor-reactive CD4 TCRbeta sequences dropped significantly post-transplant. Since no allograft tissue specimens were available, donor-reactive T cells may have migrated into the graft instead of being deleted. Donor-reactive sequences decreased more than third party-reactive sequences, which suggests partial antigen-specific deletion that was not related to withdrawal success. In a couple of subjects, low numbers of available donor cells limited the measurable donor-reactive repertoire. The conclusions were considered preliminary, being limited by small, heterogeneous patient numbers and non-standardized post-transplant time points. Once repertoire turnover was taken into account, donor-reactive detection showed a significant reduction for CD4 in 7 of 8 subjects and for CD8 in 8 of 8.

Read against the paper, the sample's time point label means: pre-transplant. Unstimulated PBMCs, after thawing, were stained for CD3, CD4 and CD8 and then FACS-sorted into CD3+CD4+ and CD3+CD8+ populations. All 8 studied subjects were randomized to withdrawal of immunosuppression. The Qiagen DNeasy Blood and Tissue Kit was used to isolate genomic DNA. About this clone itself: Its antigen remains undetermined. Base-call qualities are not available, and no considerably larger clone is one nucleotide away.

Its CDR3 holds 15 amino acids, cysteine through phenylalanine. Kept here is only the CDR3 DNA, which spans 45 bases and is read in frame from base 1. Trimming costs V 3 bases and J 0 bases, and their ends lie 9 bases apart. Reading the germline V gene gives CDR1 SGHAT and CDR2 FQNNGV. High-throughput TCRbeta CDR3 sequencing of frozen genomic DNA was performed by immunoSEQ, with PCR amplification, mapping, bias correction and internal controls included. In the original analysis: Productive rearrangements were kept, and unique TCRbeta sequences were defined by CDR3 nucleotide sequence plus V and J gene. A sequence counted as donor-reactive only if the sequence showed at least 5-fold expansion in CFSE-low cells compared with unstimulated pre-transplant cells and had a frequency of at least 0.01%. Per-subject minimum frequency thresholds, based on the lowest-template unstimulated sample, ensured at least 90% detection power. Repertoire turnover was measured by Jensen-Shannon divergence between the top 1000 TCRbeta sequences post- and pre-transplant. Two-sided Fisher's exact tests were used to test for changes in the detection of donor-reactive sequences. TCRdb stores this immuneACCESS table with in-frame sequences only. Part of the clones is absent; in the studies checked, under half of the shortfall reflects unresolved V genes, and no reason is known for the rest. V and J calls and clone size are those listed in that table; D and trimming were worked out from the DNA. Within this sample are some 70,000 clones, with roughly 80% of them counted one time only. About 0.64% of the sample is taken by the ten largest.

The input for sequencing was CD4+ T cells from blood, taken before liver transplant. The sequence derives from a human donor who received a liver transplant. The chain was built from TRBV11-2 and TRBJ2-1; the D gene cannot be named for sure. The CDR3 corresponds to CASSLTPDSYNEQFF. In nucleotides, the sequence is TGTGCCAGCAGCTTGACTCCGGACTCCTACAATGAGCAGTTCTTC.